This T cell receptor (beta chain) was captured in a study of circulating CD8 cells and anti-PD-1 response in melanoma. The overall study: Treatment was intravenous nivolumab at 3 mg/kg every 2 weeks. Anti-PD-1 was first-line therapy for about 55% of the 13 patients.

From live CD3+CD8+TCRalphabeta+ cells, four PD-1 and/or TIGIT subsets were sorted. The CDR3 loop spans 16 amino acids. Germline V gene sequence: CDR1 MDHEN, CDR2 SYDVKM. Germline trimming cut 3 bases from V and 4 bases from J; bases unmatched to any gene: 12. Comments on this clonotype: Since a much larger clone is just one base distant, this may be a read error.

Each library started from about 15 ng of total RNA using the QIAseq Immune Repertoire TCR panel. From the reads, TCRdb called clonotypes with MiXCR, one entry per CDR3 protein. In the table there are about 400 distinct CDR3 sequences, around 9.8% of which are singletons. This sequence was found in a human donor with melanoma. This chain connects TRBV28 to TRBJ2-7, with 7 bases that match TRBD1. The sequencing used CD8+ T cells from PBMCs, collected at baseline or after one month of anti-PD-1 therapy (not recorded which). The CDR3 reads CASSFGNGQAPYEQYF. CDR3 DNA sequence: TGTGCCAGCAGTTTCGGGAATGGACAGGCTCCTTACGAGCAGTACTTC.